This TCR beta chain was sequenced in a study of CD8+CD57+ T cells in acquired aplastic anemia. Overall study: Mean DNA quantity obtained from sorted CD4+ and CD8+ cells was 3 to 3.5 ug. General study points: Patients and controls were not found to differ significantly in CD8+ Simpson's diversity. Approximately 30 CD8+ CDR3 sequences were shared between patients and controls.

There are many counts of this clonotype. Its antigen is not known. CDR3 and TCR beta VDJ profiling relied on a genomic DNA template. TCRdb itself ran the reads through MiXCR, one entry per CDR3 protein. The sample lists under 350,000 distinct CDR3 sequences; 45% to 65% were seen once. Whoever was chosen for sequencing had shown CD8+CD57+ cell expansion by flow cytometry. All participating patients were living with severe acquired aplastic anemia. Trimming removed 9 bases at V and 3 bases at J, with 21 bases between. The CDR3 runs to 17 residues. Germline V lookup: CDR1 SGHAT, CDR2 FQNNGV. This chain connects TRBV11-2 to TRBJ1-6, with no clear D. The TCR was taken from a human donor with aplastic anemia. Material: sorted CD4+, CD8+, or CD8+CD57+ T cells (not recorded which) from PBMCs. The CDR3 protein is CASRTAYAAYYNSPLHF. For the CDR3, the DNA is TGTGCCAGTCGAACAGCTTATGCAGCGTACTATAATTCACCCCTCCACTTT.